Presented here are 7 T cell receptor beta chains from one specimen sequenced in a study of blood T cell repertoires in COVID-19. The table came from immunoSEQ multiplex PCR; TCRdb's copy has only in-frame clones and leaves some out. The profile covers 35,000 to 50,000 clones, with more than 70% appearing a single time and roughly 3.9% taken by the ten largest. The material sequenced was peripheral blood. The source of these receptors is a human donor in a cohort sampled during active COVID-19.

V and J are TRBV7-9 and TRBJ1-6, with D perhaps TRBD1 (6 bases). The ends were cut back, 6 bases at V and 7 bases at J, with 13 bases in the middle. Germline assignment: CDR1 SEHNR and CDR2 FQNEAQ (reference sequence). The CDR3 spans 14 residues. The CDR3 region has the DNA TGTGCCAGCAGGCCCGGACAGTTAAATTCACCCCTCCACTTT. Translating gives CASRPGQLNSPLHF.

This chain connects TRBV27 to TRBJ1-1; the D gene is possibly TRBD1 (5 bases). The CDR3 length is 13 residues. Germline CDR1 MNHEY, CDR2 SMNVEV (reference sequence). Trimming cost V 6 bases and J 4 bases, with 12 bases left between them. CDR3 bases: TGTGCCAGCAGGGGGCGAGGTTTCACTGAAGCTTTCTTT. Amino acid sequence: CASRGRGFTEAFF.

The chain carries TRBV2 and TRBJ2-1; the match to TRBD2 covers 10 bases. V trimming: 6 bases; J trimming: 5 bases; junction bases outside the gene matches: 7. Germline V gene lookup returns CDR1 SNHLY and CDR2 FYNNEI. The length of the CDR3 is 15 residues. The chain's CDR3 is CASRTKSGRDNEQFF. The CDR3 DNA reads as TGTGCCAGCAGGACAAAGAGCGGGAGGGACAATGAGCAGTTCTTC. Full variable domain (missing parts from reference TRBV2 and TRBJ2-1): EPEVTQTPSHQVTQMGQEVILRCVPISNHLYFYWYRQILGQKVEFLVSFYNNEISEKSEIFDDQFSVERPDGSNFTLKIRSTKLEDSAMYFCASRTKSGRDNEQFFGPGTRLTVL.

This rearrangement joins TRBV5-1 to TRBJ2-3, with 8 positions matching TRBD2. CDR3 length: 15 residues. J lost 0 bases, V lost 2 bases, and 2 bases had no gene match. Germline assignment: CDR1 SGHRS and CDR2 YFSETQ. Written as DNA, the CDR3 is TGCGCCAGCAGCTTTAGCGGGGTCAGCACAGATACGCAGTATTTT. It codes for CASSFSGVSTDTQYF.

CDR3 in DNA: TGTGCCACCAGTGATTTGGGACAGGGGGAAGAGACCCAGTACTTC. Protein product: CATSDLGQGEETQYF. The chain joins TRBV24-1 to TRBJ2-5; TRBD1 matches at 10 bases. The ends lost 0 bases at V and 3 bases at J; junction bases unmatched: 0. Looked up from germline, CDR1 is KGHDR and CDR2 is SFDVKD. There are 15 residues in the CDR3.

The chain links TRBV11-2 to TRBJ2-7; D possibly corresponds to TRBD2 (5 bases). The CDR3 has 15 residues. Trimming removed 0 bases from V and 1 base from J, with 10 bases in between. CDR1 is SGHAT, CDR2 FQNNGV, per germline. The CDR3 coding sequence is TGTGCCAGCAGCTTAGAAGCGGCAAGTTCCTACGAGCAGTACTTC. The encoded protein is CASSLEAASSYEQYF.

V is TRBV10-3 and J is TRBJ1-2; D is unclear. V was trimmed by 3 bases and J by 4 bases, leaving 15 bases between them. The CDR3 runs to 15 residues. CDR1 is ENHRY and CDR2 is SYGVKD in the germline V gene. The CDR3 loop is CAISDGKAGFYGYTF. The DNA for the CDR3 is TGTGCCATCAGTGATGGGAAGGCGGGATTCTATGGCTACACCTTC.